The 2 T cell receptor beta chains given below trace back to one sample, sequenced in a study of cytomegalovirus exposure and HLA in healthy donors. 13 Jbeta primers and 60 Vbeta primers were used for the PCR. The repertoire was sequenced with immunoSEQ multiplex PCR; TCRdb's copy has only in-frame clones and lacks some. The table lists about 100,000 clones, about four fifths of them singletons. Input material: PBMCs. All receptors come from a man aged 30-40 years in good health and CMV-seronegative.

CDR3 in amino acids: CAINLAGGYTF. DNA of the CDR3: TGTGCCATCAATCTTGCGGGGGGCTACACCTTC. This rearrangement joins TRBV10-3 to TRBJ1-2; D remains unclear. Germline-derived CDR1 and CDR2 are ENHRY and SYGVKD. The CDR3 runs 11 residues. Trimming took off 7 bases at V and 8 bases at J, with 11 bases between the two ends.

The CDR3 reads CAISLPGQGSYEQYF. Written as DNA, the CDR3 is TGTGCCATCAGCCTCCCGGGACAGGGGTCCTACGAGCAGTACTTC. The chain carries TRBV10-3 and TRBJ2-7; 10 nucleotides agree with TRBD1. CDR1 is ENHRY, CDR2 SYGVKD, per germline. CDR3 length equals 15 residues. V gave up 6 bases and J gave up 1 base; unmatched junction bases: 6.